Listed below are T cell receptor beta chains from one sample, sequenced in a study of cytomegalovirus exposure and HLA in healthy donors. Sequencing used immunoSEQ multiplex PCR; TCRdb keeps in-frame clones, though not all of them. The sample table includes some 200,000 clones. The sample comprised PBMCs. The receptors stem from a man in his thirties or forties in good health and CMV-seronegative. Both conserved end residues are trimmed from each CDR3. The D gene is left open where the match is weak.

D gene	V gene	J gene	CDR3 length	CDR3 protein
TRBD1	TRBV6-6	TRBJ2-7	13	ASSYQTGLGYEQY
TRBD2	TRBV9	TRBJ2-3	13	ASSVLAGGIDTQY
TRBD1	TRBV10-3	TRBJ1-2	16	AIRLEEDRVGKAYGHT
.	TRBV28	TRBJ2-7	21	ASSLSTGGATSGTQWGSYEQY
.	TRBV6-5	TRBJ2-1	9	ASRRGSEQF
.	TRBV6-6	TRBJ2-5	12	ASSPTTSGETQY
TRBD1	TRBV4-2	TRBJ1-5	17	ASSQDPWGQGGLVQPQH
TRBD2	TRBV10-3	TRBJ2-7	14	AIISSSSGGSYEQY
.	TRBV7-9	TRBJ1-5	12	ASSLVGGNQPQH
.	TRBV30	TRBJ2-1	12	AWNGGASPQEQF
.	TRBV5-4	TRBJ2-7	12	ASSLSTGAVEQY
.	TRBV6-5	TRBJ2-7	13	ASSPPGVRDYEQY
TRBD1	TRBV5-1	TRBJ2-3	13	ASIPGTAPTDTQY
TRBD1	TRBV5-5	TRBJ2-7	12	ASSLGQGPYEQY
.	TRBV21-1	TRBJ2-3	15	ASSIGKAGGPVDTQY
.	TRBV18	.	13	ASSPSDSVRNEQY
.	TRBV12-5	TRBJ1-2	9	ASGLVQIYT
TRBD1	TRBV5-1	TRBJ2-5	12	ASSLSGGGETQY
TRBD2	TRBV2	TRBJ2-5	13	ASRPLAGTLETQY
TRBD1	TRBV18	TRBJ2-7	14	ASSPYGTGNTYEQY
TRBD1	TRBV4-1	TRBJ1-5	14	ASSQEKDRGLQPQH
TRBD2	TRBV27	TRBJ2-3	14	ASSFLLSGGADTQY
TRBD2	TRBV6-6	TRBJ2-1	13	ASSDGGGFYNEQF
.	TRBV10-1	TRBJ1-6	11	ASSQGFGSPLH
TRBD1	TRBV30	TRBJ1-5	11	AWGDRGDQPQH
TRBD1	TRBV27	TRBJ2-1	13	ASTFGDRGYNEQF
TRBD2	TRBV27	TRBJ2-5	14	ASSLAPREGQETQY
TRBD2	TRBV10-3	TRBJ2-5	14	AISEGWRGGEETQY